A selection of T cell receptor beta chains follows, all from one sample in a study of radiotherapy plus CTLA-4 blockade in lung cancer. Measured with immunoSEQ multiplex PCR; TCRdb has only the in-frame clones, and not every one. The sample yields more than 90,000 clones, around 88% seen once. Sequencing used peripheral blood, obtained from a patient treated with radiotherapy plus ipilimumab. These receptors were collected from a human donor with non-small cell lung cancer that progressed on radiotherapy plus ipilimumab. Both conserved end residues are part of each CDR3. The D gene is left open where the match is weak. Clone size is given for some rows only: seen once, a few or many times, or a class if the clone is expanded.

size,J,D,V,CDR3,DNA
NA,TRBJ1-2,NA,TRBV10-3,CAISENRDNYGYTF,TGTGCCATCAGTGAGAATAGGGATAACTATGGCTACACCTTC
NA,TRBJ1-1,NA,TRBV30,CAWRRGSRTEAFF,TGTGCCTGGAGAAGGGGAAGTAGAACTGAAGCTTTCTTT
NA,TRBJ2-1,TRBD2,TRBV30,CAWSETSGRKIYEQFF,TGTGCCTGGAGTGAGACTAGCGGGAGAAAAATCTATGAGCAGTTCTTC
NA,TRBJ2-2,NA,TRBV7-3,CASSSARAGELFF,TGTGCCAGCAGCTCGGCTCGGGCCGGGGAGCTGTTTTTT
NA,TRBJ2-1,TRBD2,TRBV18,CASSPPGLAGDYVQFF,TGTGCCAGCTCACCCCCGGGACTAGCGGGAGATTATGTGCAGTTCTTC
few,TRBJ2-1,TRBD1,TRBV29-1,CSVGDSYNEQFF,TGCAGCGTTGGGGACAGCTACAATGAGCAGTTCTTC
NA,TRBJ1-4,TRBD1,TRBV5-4,CASSSQGGEKLFF,TGTGCCAGCAGCTCCCAGGGGGGGGAAAAACTGTTTTTT
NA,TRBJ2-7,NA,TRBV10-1,CASSESHRAFWVDEQYF,TGCGCCAGCAGTGAGTCCCATCGGGCCTTTTGGGTTGACGAGCAGTACTTC
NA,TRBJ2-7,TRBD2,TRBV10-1,CASSETLAGNYEQYF,TGCGCCAGCAGTGAGACGCTAGCGGGGAACTACGAGCAGTACTTC
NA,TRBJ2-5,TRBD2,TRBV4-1,CASSQDFGGGLETSGRLAQYF,TGCGCCAGCAGCCAAGACTTCGGGGGTGGTCTCGAGACTAGCGGGAGGCTCGCCCAGTACTTC
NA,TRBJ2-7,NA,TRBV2,CASIRVTYEQYF,TGTGCCAGCATTAGGGTCACCTACGAGCAGTACTTC
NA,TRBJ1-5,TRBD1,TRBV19,CASNPDREAQPQHF,TGTGCCAGTAACCCGGACAGGGAGGCTCAGCCCCAGCATTTT
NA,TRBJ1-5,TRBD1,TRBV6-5,CASSPGQGANQPQHF,TGTGCCAGCAGTCCGGGACAGGGAGCAAATCAGCCCCAGCATTTT
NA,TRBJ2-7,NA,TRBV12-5,CASGPPSSYEQYF,TGTGCTAGTGGTCCACCATCCTCCTACGAGCAGTACTTC
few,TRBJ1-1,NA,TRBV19,CASSVSRGHTEAFF,TGTGCCAGTAGTGTATCTAGAGGACACACTGAAGCTTTCTTT
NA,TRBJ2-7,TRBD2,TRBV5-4,CASSDRLAGSSAYEQYF,TGTGCCAGCAGCGACAGACTAGCGGGTAGTTCGGCGTACGAGCAGTACTTC
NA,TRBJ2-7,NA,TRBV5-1,CASSLRQGTYEQYF,TGCGCCAGCAGCTTGAGGCAGGGGACCTACGAGCAGTACTTC
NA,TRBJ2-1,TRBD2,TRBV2,CASRNSGNNEQFF,TGTGCCAGCAGGAATAGCGGGAACAATGAGCAGTTCTTC
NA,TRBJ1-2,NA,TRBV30,CAWSARVHYGYTF,TGTGCCTGGAGTGCTAGGGTTCACTATGGCTACACCTTC
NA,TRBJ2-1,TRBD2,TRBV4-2,CASSQDDAGGPYNEQFF,TGTGCCAGCAGCCAAGATGATGCGGGAGGGCCCTACAATGAGCAGTTCTTC
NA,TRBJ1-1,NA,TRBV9,CASSVEKLNTEAFF,TGTGCCAGCAGCGTAGAAAAGTTGAACACTGAAGCTTTCTTT
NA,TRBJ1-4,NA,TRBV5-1,CASSLAGSPNEKLFF,TGCGCCAGCAGCTTGGCGGGGAGTCCGAATGAAAAACTGTTTTTT
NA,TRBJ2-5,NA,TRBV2,CASSPSVPEQETQYF,TGTGCCAGCAGCCCGTCGGTCCCCGAGCAGGAGACCCAGTACTTC
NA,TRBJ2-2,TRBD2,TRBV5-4,CASSLGTSGSNTGELFF,TGTGCCAGCAGCTTGGGGACTAGCGGGTCGAACACCGGGGAGCTGTTTTTT
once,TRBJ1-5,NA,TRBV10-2,CASSESTVNQPQHF,TGCGCCAGCAGTGAGTCGACGGTCAATCAGCCCCAGCATTTT
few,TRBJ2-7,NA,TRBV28,CASSLWGYEQYF,TGTGCCAGCAGTTTATGGGGATACGAGCAGTACTTC
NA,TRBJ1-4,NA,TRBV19,CASSIVGGVIATNEKLFF,TGTGCCAGTAGTATAGTCGGAGGGGTCATCGCAACTAATGAAAAACTGTTTTTT
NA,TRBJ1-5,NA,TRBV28,CASIRATGNQPQHF,TGTGCCAGCATCAGGGCGACGGGCAATCAGCCCCAGCATTTT
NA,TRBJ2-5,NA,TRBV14,CASSRLRGGAQETQYF,TGTGCCAGCAGCCGCCTCAGGGGGGGAGCGCAAGAGACCCAGTACTTC
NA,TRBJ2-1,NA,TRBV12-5,CASGPGHTSYNEQFF,TGTGCTAGTGGCCCAGGACACACTTCCTACAATGAGCAGTTCTTC
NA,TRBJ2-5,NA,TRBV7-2,CASSPPTIKTQYF,TGTGCCAGCAGCCCCCCCACCATAAAGACCCAGTACTTC
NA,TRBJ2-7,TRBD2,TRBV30,CAWSELTSGRVSEQYF,TGTGCCTGGAGTGAACTGACTAGCGGGAGGGTGAGCGAGCAGTACTTC
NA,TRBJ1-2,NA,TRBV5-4,CASSNRQDGGYGYTF,TGTGCCAGCAGCAACCGACAGGACGGGGGCTATGGCTACACCTTC
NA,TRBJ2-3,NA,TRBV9,CASSPLGQTTDTQYF,TGTGCCAGCAGCCCACTCGGACAGACCACAGATACGCAGTATTTT
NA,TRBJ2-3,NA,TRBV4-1,CASSHEGVRGDTQYF,TGCGCCAGCAGCCATGAGGGAGTCAGGGGTGATACGCAGTATTTT
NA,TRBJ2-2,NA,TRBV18,CASSRLGTENTGELFF,TGTGCCAGCTCAAGGCTCGGGACGGAGAACACCGGGGAGCTGTTTTTT
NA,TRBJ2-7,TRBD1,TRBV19,CASSTYGTGATYEQYF,TGTGCCAGTAGTACCTACGGGACAGGGGCCACCTACGAGCAGTACTTC
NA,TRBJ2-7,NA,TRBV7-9,CATLEDPGYEQYF,TGTGCCACCCTGGAGGACCCCGGCTACGAGCAGTACTTC
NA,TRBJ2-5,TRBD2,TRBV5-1,CASSLRLAGGQETQYF,TGCGCCAGCAGCCTAAGACTAGCGGGGGGACAAGAGACCCAGTACTTC
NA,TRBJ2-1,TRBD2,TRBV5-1,CASSLNGLAAYNEQFF,TGCGCCAGCAGCCTAAATGGACTAGCCGCCTACAATGAGCAGTTCTTC
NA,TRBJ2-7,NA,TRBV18,CASSPSAGPYEQYF,TGTGCCAGCTCACCATCGGCGGGACCTTACGAGCAGTACTTC
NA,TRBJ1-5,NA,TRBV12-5,CASGFVSANQPQHF,TGTGCTAGTGGTTTCGTCTCGGCCAATCAGCCCCAGCATTTT
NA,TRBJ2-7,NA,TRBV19,CASSIGRSSAEQYF,TGTGCCAGTAGTATCGGCCGTTCGTCTGCCGAGCAGTACTTC